The entry below describes one T cell receptor beta chain. Unmatched junction bases numbered 2, after V lost 4 bases and J lost 0 bases. The CDR3 is 15 amino acids. Per the germline V gene, CDR1 is MNHEY and CDR2 is SVGAGI. The data were obtained in a study of blood T cell repertoires in COVID-19. The overall study: Both acute and convalescent COVID-19 samples were obtained from the United States, Italy and Spain. The cDNA or gDNA used as material had been derived from T cells, B-cell-depleted T cells, or PBMCs.

Authors' methods: Estimated nucleated cell counts came from reference gene primer amplification. The table came from immunoSEQ multiplex PCR; TCRdb's copy has only in-frame clones and leaves some out. Clonal size and the V and J genes are those of that table, whereas D and trimming came from the DNA. The sample holds 200,000 to 250,000 clones, about 80% seen once. The rearrangement uses TRBV6-5 and TRBJ2-2; 7 bases match TRBD1. The sequenced sample was peripheral blood. The TCR was taken from a woman aged 80 or older with acute or convalescent COVID-19. CDR3 region: CASSFQGANTGELFF. CDR3 coding DNA: TGTGCCAGCAGTTTTCAGGGGGCGAACACCGGGGAGCTGTTTTTT.